The TCR beta chain under discussion was sequenced for a study of T cells expressing NK-cell markers. About the research overall: Beta-chain profiling covered CD3+CD56+NKG2C+, CD3+CD56+NKG2C- and CD3+CD56-NKG2C+ sorted subsets. Seven donors tested HCMV-seropositive and one tested seronegative among the eight sequenced.

CDR1 LGHNA and CDR2 YSLEER come from the germline V gene. The CDR3 spans 15 residues. TCRdb reprocessed the 5' RACE reads and stores each CDR3 protein as one record, lacking DNA. The specimen's table records around 280,000 distinct CDR3 sequences. This clonotype was sampled from a young man in good health. The chain is built from TRBV4-3 and TRBJ1-4; the TCRdb call, TRBD1, lacks DNA for checking. Sequenced sample: blood T cells: a sorted CD56 or NKG2C T cell subset, CD4+ or CD8+ T cells, or bulk PBMC T cells (not recorded which). The CDR3 region is CASSQAGATNEKLFF.